The present entry profiles one TCR beta chain with its context. The data derive from a study of blood T cells in healthy people across ages. Sample-barcoded 5' priming and a J-beta primer mix drove a second PCR of about 6 to 12 cycles. A single record per CDR3 protein comes from TCRdb applying MiXCR to the 5' RACE reads. This sample has 780,000 or so distinct CDR3 sequences, with approximately 53% found just once. The J segment lost 7 bases and the V segment lost 1 base, leaving 2 bases of the junction unmatched. The CDR3 has 14 residues. Germline values: CDR1 SGHRS, CDR2 YFSETQ. Specimen: blood. The chain couples TRBV5-1 to TRBJ2-1, with TRBD2 matching 10 bases. This TCR came from an elderly man in good health. CDR3 in DNA: TGCGCCAGCAGCTTGACTAGCGGGATTAATGAGCAGTTCTTC. Protein sequence: CASSLTSGINEQFF.